This entry lists 15 T cell receptor beta chains sequenced from one sample in a study of cytomegalovirus exposure and HLA in healthy donors. PCR employed 60 Vbeta and 13 Jbeta primers. Sequencing was performed with immunoSEQ multiplex PCR; in TCRdb, only in-frame clones are kept and a portion is missing. The sample lists some 220,000 clones; over 75% were seen once. What was sequenced was PBMCs. The receptors originated from a boy aged 10-17 years in good health and CMV-seronegative.

The chain recombines TRBV7-9 with TRBJ2-2; 15 nucleotides line up with TRBD2. V lost 6 bases and J lost 6; bases outside the gene matches: 8. The germline CDR1 and CDR2 sequences are SEHNR and FQNEAQ (reference sequence). The CDR3 is 17 residues long. CDR3 region: CASRPGLAGGPSGELFF. In nucleotides, the CDR3 is TGTGCCAGCAGACCGGGACTAGCGGGGGGACCGTCCGGGGAGCTGTTTTTT.

The J gene is TRBJ2-7, the V gene TRBV2; possibly TRBD2 for D (5 bases). CDR1 SNHLY and CDR2 FYNNEI come from the germline V gene. V dropped 6 bases and J dropped 5 bases, with 8 bases sitting between them. This CDR3 region has 11 residues. In DNA, the CDR3 is TGTGCCAGCAGGTTCGGGAACGAGCAGTACTTC. Amino acids: CASRFGNEQYF. The entire variable domain, with the rest obtained from reference TRBV2 and TRBJ2-7, is as follows: EPEVTQTPSHQVTQMGQEVILRCVPISNHLYFYWYRQILGQKVEFLVSFYNNEISEKSEIFDDQFSVERPDGSNFTLKIRSTKLEDSAMYFCASRFGNEQYFGPGTRLTVT.

The V call is TRBV12-5, the J call TRBJ1-2, with 8 bases matching TRBD1. The V segment lost 1 base and the J segment 7 bases; nucleotides outside the gene matches: 5. This CDR3 has 14 residues. Germline-derived CDR1 and CDR2 are LGHNT and FRNRAP. The CDR3 coding sequence is TGTGCTAGTGGTTTGGGGACAGGGAAGGGTGGCTACACCTTC. Translation: CASGLGTGKGGYTF.

This clone is labeled medium-sized (0.01 to 0.1%). The chain has TRBV6-4 and TRBJ1-1; tentatively, D is TRBD1 (5 bases). This CDR3 is 14 amino acids long. V lost 3 bases, J lost 0 bases, and 8 bases lay in between. Germline V gives CDR1 MRHNA, CDR2 SNTAGT. Here the CDR3 reads CASSEGGMNTEAFF. The CDR3 DNA reads TGTGCCAGCAGTGAGGGGGGAATGAACACTGAAGCTTTCTTT.

The chain joins TRBV29-1 to TRBJ1-2, with a tentative D call TRBD1 (6 bases). This CDR3 comprises 13 residues. From germline, CDR1 is SQVTM and CDR2 ANQGSEA. Trimming removed 5 bases at V and 2 bases at J, with 12 bases between. CDR3 DNA sequence: TGCAGCGTTCGCGGACAGCTCAACTATGGCTACACCTTC. It yields the protein CSVRGQLNYGYTF.

This clone was recorded once. The rearrangement links TRBV11-3 to TRBJ1-1; D call uncertain. Germline CDR1 reads SGHNT; CDR2 reads YENEEA. The CDR3 has 14 amino acids. V was cut by 4 bases and J by 3 bases, with 12 bases left in between. CDR3 in amino acids: CASSSEGLYTEAFF. The CDR3 DNA reads as TGTGCCAGCAGCTCGGAGGGTTTGTACACTGAAGCTTTCTTT.

The chain recombines TRBV21-1 with TRBJ1-6; the table's D call, TRBD1, was not checked against the DNA. TRBV21-1 is shown as a pseudogene. CDR3 length: 16 residues. CDR3 amino acids: CASGKLTGAGNSPLHF. The CDR3 coding sequence is TGTGCCAGCGGTAAATTGACAGGGGCGGGGAATTCACCCCTCCACTTT.

The J gene is TRBJ1-1, the V gene TRBV30; 7 nucleotides align to TRBD1. Per germline, CDR1 GTSNPN and CDR2 SVGIG (reference sequence). The CDR3 runs 11 residues. V lost 5 bases to trimming and J lost 6 bases; unmatched junction nucleotides: 3. The CDR3 DNA reads as TGTGCCTGGGACAGGGACGCTGAAGCTTTCTTT. Translation gives CAWDRDAEAFF.

This clone was counted a few times. The chain is built from TRBV9 and TRBJ2-3; TRBD2 matches at 10 bases. This CDR3 contains 16 residues. Germline V gene data show CDR1 as SGDLS and CDR2 as YYNGEE. V was pared by 3 bases and J by 1 base, with 5 bases of the junction left unmatched. The CDR3 DNA follows: TGTGCCAGCAGCGCAATTACTAGCGGGGGCACAGATACGCAGTATTTT. This codes for CASSAITSGGTDTQYF.

As to this clone: One end of the junction is discordant with germline, which a read error may explain. V usage is TRBV6-5 and J usage is TRBJ1-3; 9 positions match TRBD1. Germline-derived CDR1 and CDR2 are MNHEY and SVGAGI. The CDR3 sequence is 14 residues long. CDR3: CASAPRDRASRECF. The CDR3, as DNA: TGTGCCAGCGCCCCCCGGGACAGGGCTAGTCGTGAGTGTTTT.

The V and J genes are TRBV4-1 and TRBJ1-3; D is unclear. The CDR3 is made up of 15 amino acids. The V end lost 1 base, the J end lost 0 bases, and 7 bases lay between the germline ends. From germline, CDR1 is MGHRA and CDR2 YSYEKL. For the CDR3, the DNA is TGCGCCAGCAGCCAAGGGCAGTACTCTGGAAACACCATATATTTT. It yields the protein CASSQGQYSGNTIYF.

The chain joins TRBV9 to TRBJ2-2; TRBD1 agrees at 10 bases. CDR3 length: 16 residues. Unmatched junction bases numbered 3, after V lost 4 bases and J lost 0 bases. CDR1 and CDR2 from the germline V gene are SGDLS and YYNGEE. The CDR3 DNA sequence: TGTGCCAGCAGCCGACAGGGGGCAACGAACACCGGGGAGCTGTTTTTT. This codes for CASSRQGATNTGELFF.

The J gene is TRBJ2-2, the V gene TRBV5-4; a weak D match, TRBD1 (5 bases). V shed 4 bases and J shed 8 bases, with 9 bases lying between them. The CDR3 contains 12 residues. Germline CDR1 SGHNT, CDR2 YYREEE (reference sequence). The CDR3 DNA reads as TGTGCCAGCAGCAAGACAGTAGGGGAGCTGTTTTTT. It specifies CASSKTVGELFF.

In nucleotides, the CDR3 is TGTGCCAGCAGCTTAGGCCCTGACAGGGTTGGATCACCCCTCCACTTT. Translation gives CASSLGPDRVGSPLHF. This chain uses TRBV7-9 with TRBJ1-6; TRBD1 matches 7 bases. CDR3 length equals 16 residues. J lost 10 bases, V lost 1 base, and 10 bases had no gene match. Germline values: CDR1 SEHNR, CDR2 FQNEAQ (reference sequence).

The chain employs TRBV5-1 and TRBJ1-1; D remains ambiguous. The germline V gene has CDR1 SGHRS and CDR2 YFSETQ. The CDR3 spans 16 residues. Between the trimmed V and J ends, which lost 3 bases and 5 bases, there was a span of 20 bases. Here the CDR3 reads CASSSEGGVGDTEAFF. The CDR3 bases are TGCGCCAGCAGCTCGGAGGGTGGGGTTGGGGATACTGAAGCTTTCTTT.